The next 24 T cell receptor beta chains were all read from a single sample in a study of CD8+CD57+ T cells in acquired aplastic anemia. Profiling of TCR beta VDJ combinations and CDR3 sequences used genomic DNA as template. MiXCR was run by TCRdb on the reads, yielding one entry per CDR3 protein. The table lists about 240,000 distinct CDR3 sequences, about 44% of them singletons. Sequencing was done on patients that had shown CD8+CD57+ cell expansion by flow cytometry. Sequencing used sorted CD4+, CD8+, or CD8+CD57+ T cells (not recorded which) from PBMCs. The receptors shown here come from a human donor with aplastic anemia.

This clonotype was observed at least ten times. V usage is TRBV9 and J usage is TRBJ1-2; D remains unclear. Deletions cut 4 bases from V and 8 bases from J, with 15 bases between. This CDR3 is 13 amino acids long. The germline V gene encodes CDR1 SGDLS and CDR2 YYNGEE. CDR3 bases: TGTGCCAGCAGCCCCCGGAAGGCGGGGGGCTACACCTTC. Translating it yields CASSPRKAGGYTF.

This chain joins TRBV9 and TRBJ2-3; weak D call: TRBD2 (6 bases). The CDR3 has 14 residues. Germline CDR1 reads SGDLS; CDR2 reads YYNGEE. Trimming took 0 bases from V and 4 from J, leaving 9 bases between them. CDR3 DNA: TGTGCCAGCAGCGTAGATGTAGCGGCAGATACGCAGTATTTT. It codes for CASSVDVAADTQYF. Using reference TRBV9 and TRBJ2-3 for the parts outside the CDR3, the full variable domain is DSGVTQTPKHLITATGQRVTLRCSPRSGDLSVYWYQQSLDQGLQFLIQYYNGEERAKGNILERFSAQQFPDLHSELNLSSLELGDSALYFCASSVDVAADTQYFGPGTRLTVL.

The chain uses TRBV20-1 and TRBJ2-2, with TRBD2 identical over 7 bases. V was pared by 0 bases and J by 2 bases, with 6 bases of the junction left unmatched. CDR3 size: 16 residues. Germline-derived CDR1 and CDR2 are DFQATT and SNEGSKA (reference sequence). The CDR3 reads CSARDVGGRNTGELFF. The CDR3 region has the DNA TGCAGTGCTAGAGATGTTGGCGGGAGAAACACCGGGGAGCTGTTTTTT.

As regards this clonotype: A much larger clone sits a single nucleotide away, making a read error possible. The V call is TRBV4-3, the J call TRBJ1-2; 7 bases are shared with TRBD1. CDR1 and CDR2 (germline): LGHNA, YSLEER. V lost 1 base, J lost 4 bases, and 6 bases stayed unmatched. CDR3 length: 15 amino acids. CDR3 DNA: TGCGCCAGCAGCCAAGCCGCAGGGGGTATCTATGGCTACACCTTC. The encoded protein is CASSQAAGGIYGYTF.

This chain links TRBV29-1 with TRBJ1-2, with TRBD1 matching over 8 bases. The V segment lost 1 base and the J segment 4 bases; nucleotides outside the gene matches: 5. CDR1 is SQVTM and CDR2 is ANQGSEA in the germline V gene. The CDR3 runs 14 residues. CDR3 bases: TGCAGCGTTGAAGTGACAGGGGCCTTCTATGGCTACACCTTC. Its translation: CSVEVTGAFYGYTF.

The chain recombines TRBV2 with TRBJ1-2; 9 nucleotides align to TRBD1. With 2 bases clipped from V and 2 bases from J, the junction kept 6 bases outside the gene matches. Per germline, CDR1 SNHLY and CDR2 FYNNEI. The CDR3 is 16 residues long. CDR3 sequence (DNA): TGTGCCAGCAGTGAATGGGGGGACAGGGAGAACTATGGCTACACCTTC. Translated, it gives CASSEWGDRENYGYTF.

In its sample, this clonotype was seen once. This chain connects TRBV5-8 to TRBJ2-1, with D possibly matching TRBD2 (5 bases). Trimming took off 4 bases at V and 10 bases at J, with 15 bases between the two ends. This CDR3 is 13 amino acids long. Looked up from germline, CDR1 is SGHTS and CDR2 is YDEGEE. DNA for the CDR3: TGTGCCAGCAGCATCAGGACTGGGCACGAGCAGTTCTTC. Protein product: CASSIRTGHEQFF.

This clonotype was recorded at least ten times. The chain has TRBV7-9 and TRBJ2-2; 8 bases align to TRBD2. V was clipped by 5 bases and J by 4 bases; unmatched bases: 9. The CDR3 is made up of 16 amino acids. Germline assignment: CDR1 SEHNR and CDR2 FQNEAQ (reference sequence). CDR3 sequence reads: CASSAPERERTGELFF. In DNA, the CDR3 is TGTGCCAGCAGCGCACCGGAGCGGGAGCGCACCGGGGAGCTGTTTTTT.

This clonotype was detected only a few times. This sequence joins TRBV2 and TRBJ2-7; D possibly uses TRBD1 or TRBD2 (5 bases each). Trimming left V 6 bases short and J 2 bases short, with 11 bases between. The CDR3 is 13 amino acids. CDR1 is SNHLY, CDR2 FYNNEI, per germline. Here the CDR3 reads CASRAGSTYEQYF. In nucleotides, the CDR3 is TGTGCCAGCAGAGCAGGGAGCACCTACGAGCAGTACTTC.

The chain has TRBV14 and TRBJ1-4; D gene uncertain. The germline gives CDR1 SGHDN, CDR2 FVKESK. The CDR3 runs 19 residues. V was trimmed by 1 base and J by 5 bases, leaving 23 bases between them. The DNA for the CDR3 is TGTGCCAGCAGCCAAGTAGGCGCGGGAGGGCCCATCTACAATGAAAAACTGTTTTTT. Protein: CASSQVGAGGPIYNEKLFF.

This clonotype was seen more than once but under ten times. The chain has TRBV6-4 and TRBJ2-1; D uncertain. Between the trimmed V and J ends, which lost 5 bases and 3 bases, there was a span of 11 bases. Per the germline V gene, CDR1 is MRHNA and CDR2 is SNTAGT. This CDR3 is 14 amino acids long. The CDR3 sequence is CASSLRLNYNEQFF. CDR3 DNA sequence: TGTGCCAGCAGTCTACGCCTTAACTACAATGAGCAGTTCTTC.

This clonotype came up many times. V and J are TRBV7-9 and TRBJ2-1; maybe TRBD2 (6 bases). The CDR3 length is 15 residues. Germline V gives CDR1 SEHNR, CDR2 FQNEAQ (reference sequence). Trimming removed 2 bases from V and 9 bases from J, with 17 bases in between. The CDR3, as DNA: TGTGCCAGCAGCTTACGGAGGGGCGATCGTGGTGAGCAGTTCTTC. Its translation: CASSLRRGDRGEQFF. Full variable domain (remainder filled in from reference TRBV7-9 and TRBJ2-1): DTGVSQNPRHKITKRGQNVTFRCDPISEHNRLYWYRQTLGQGPEFLTYFQNEAQLEKSRLLSDRFSAERPKGSFSTLEIQRTEQGDSAMYLCASSLRRGDRGEQFFGPGTRLTVL.

This clonotype has a count of ten or more. The gene calls are TRBV29-1 and TRBJ1-2; D is uncertain. The V end was cut by 6 bases, the J end by 3 bases, with 17 bases between. The CDR3 totals 14 residues. CDR1 and CDR2 from the germline V gene are SQVTM and ANQGSEA. The CDR3 DNA sequence: TGCAGCGTCGACGAGATGGACCGAGACTATGGCTACACCTTC. It encodes CSVDEMDRDYGYTF.

This chain uses TRBV3-1 with TRBJ2-7; 9 bases are shared with TRBD1. Germline trimming cut 4 bases from V and 2 bases from J; bases unmatched to any gene: 6. Germline assignment: CDR1 LGHDT and CDR2 YNNKEL (reference sequence). The CDR3 is made up of 15 amino acids. CDR3 protein: CASSPRQGEPYEQYF. CDR3 bases: TGTGCCAGCAGCCCCCGACAGGGGGAGCCCTACGAGCAGTACTTC.

This clonotype appeared many times. The genes are TRBV7-9 and TRBJ2-7; perhaps TRBD2 as D (6 bases). CDR3 length: 18 amino acids. V lost 5 bases and J 2 bases, leaving 25 bases between the germline ends. In germline, CDR1 is SEHNR, CDR2 FQNEAQ (reference sequence). CDR3 amino acids: CASSRPGTQRGGAYEQYF. The CDR3 DNA reads as TGTGCCAGCAGCCGCCCCGGGACCCAACGTGGAGGGGCCTACGAGCAGTACTTC.

This clonotype showed up many times. The V call is TRBV19, the J call TRBJ1-1, with a weak D call TRBD1 (5 bases). The CDR3 loop spans 14 amino acids. Between the trimmed V and J ends, which lost 3 bases and 4 bases, there was a span of 12 bases. Germline CDR1 reads LNHDA; CDR2 reads SQIVND (reference sequence). The DNA for the CDR3 is TGTGCCAGTAGTATGGGGCGCGGGATCACTGAAGCTTTCTTT. Amino acids: CASSMGRGITEAFF.

This sequence joins TRBV2 and TRBJ2-1; weak D call: TRBD2 (6 bases). Germline CDR1 is SNHLY and CDR2 is FYNNEI. Deletions cut 4 bases from V and 4 bases from J, with 14 bases between. The length of the CDR3 is 15 residues. The CDR3 DNA follows: TGTGCCAGCAGTGGGTATGGCGGGGTATACAATGAGCAGTTCTTC. This codes for CASSGYGGVYNEQFF.

Comments on this clonotype: The CDR3 does not close with the conserved phenylalanine or tryptophan, likely indicating a read error. Because the CDR3's place on the DNA is in doubt, the DNA is left out and the CDR3 is given as listed by TCRdb. The chain is built from TRBV7-9 and TRBJ1-6; the DNA was not compared with TRBD1, the D call given in the table. The germline gives CDR1 SEHNR, CDR2 FQNEAQ (reference sequence). The CDR3 totals 8 residues, both ends included. This CDR3 is CASSPRGL.

The chain carries TRBV19 and TRBJ1-6; no clear D. The CDR3 covers 15 residues. The V gene lost 4 bases and the J gene lost 10 bases, with 17 bases spanning the gap. Per the germline V gene, CDR1 is LNHDA and CDR2 is SQIVND (reference sequence). This CDR3 is CASSNLGGLGSPLHF. CDR3 sequence (DNA): TGTGCCAGTAGTAACTTGGGCGGCCTAGGATCACCCCTCCACTTT.

Details on this clonotype: The conserved phenylalanine or tryptophan is not found at the CDR3 terminus, so this likely reflects a read error. The chain links TRBV25-1 to TRBJ1-1, with 8 bases matching TRBD1. Looked up from germline, CDR1 is MGHDK and CDR2 is SYGVNS. The CDR3 has 13 amino acids. The CDR3 loop reads CASGEPRGPEAFS. CDR3 DNA sequence: TGTGCCAGCGGTGAGCCCAGGGGGCCTGAAGCTTTCTCT.

The chain couples TRBV7-9 to TRBJ2-7; 8 bases align to TRBD2. The ends lost 4 bases at V and 5 bases at J; junction bases unmatched: 10. The CDR3 is 15 residues long. CDR1 and CDR2 from the germline V gene are SEHNR and FQNEAQ (reference sequence). The CDR3 here is CASSSHRLASDEQYF. CDR3 bases: TGTGCCAGCAGCTCACACCGACTAGCGTCAGACGAGCAGTACTTC.

The chain links TRBV10-2 to TRBJ2-7; no clear D gene. Germline V lookup: CDR1 WSHSY, CDR2 SAAADI. V was pared by 6 bases and J by 3 bases, with 21 bases between. The CDR3 has 16 amino acids. The CDR3 loop reads CASSRRGTVLHYEQYF. CDR3 DNA: TGCGCCAGCAGCCGAAGAGGTACAGTCCTTCACTACGAGCAGTACTTC.

The V call is TRBV25-1, the J call TRBJ2-3; 8 bases fit TRBD2. This CDR3 comprises 15 residues. Germline V CDR1 and CDR2: MGHDK, SYGVNS. The V and J ends lost 1 base and 6 bases, in that order; junction bases with no gene match: 6. CDR3 protein: CASSELGLAGDTQYF. CDR3 bases: TGTGCCAGCAGTGAATTGGGGCTAGCGGGTGATACGCAGTATTTT.

This rearrangement joins TRBV10-3 to TRBJ2-5; D unresolved. Germline V CDR1 and CDR2: ENHRY, SYGVKD. This CDR3 has 13 amino acids. Trimming cost V 7 bases and J 0 bases, with 9 bases left between them. CDR3 sequence reads: CAIMDPYQETQYF. The DNA for the CDR3 is TGTGCCATCATGGACCCGTACCAAGAGACCCAGTACTTC.